Here is one T cell receptor (beta chain) with its context. Sequencing used immunoSEQ multiplex PCR; TCRdb keeps in-frame clones, though not all of them. The repertoire has under 300,000 clones, roughly 89% of them found once; the top ten carry about 1.8%. The source of the sample is a study of blood T cell repertoires in COVID-19. With V trimmed by 1 base and J by 9 bases, 15 bases remained unmatched. The germline CDR1 and CDR2 sequences are SGHTA and FQGTGA. The CDR3 is made up of 18 amino acids. Sequencing was performed on PBMCs or T cells enriched from blood (not recorded which). The clonotype comes from a middle-aged woman who had recovered from COVID-19. The chain carries TRBV7-3 and TRBJ2-2; 9 nucleotides align to TRBD2. CDR3 DNA: TGTGCCAGCAGCTTAATGGTGCTGGGGACTAGCTCCAAAAGGGAGCTGTTTTTT. This codes for CASSLMVLGTSSKRELFF.